The 29 T cell receptor beta chains below were found in one sample sequenced in a study of Ad26.COV2.S vaccination and SARS-CoV-2 variants. Libraries were prepared by immunoSEQ multiplex PCR; TCRdb keeps only in-frame clonotypes and omits some of them. The sample lists about 240,000 clones, approximately 88% occurring once. Treatment: some 20 received Ad26.COV2.S at low or high dose, single or two shots; about 5 received placebo; per-sample allocation not given. Samples analyzed were those drawn on day 63 after the first vaccine or placebo injection. The material sequenced was peripheral blood, taken in a trial of Ad26.COV2.S vaccine versus placebo. These TCRs come from a person between 18 and 60 years old who received the Ad26.COV2.S COVID-19 vaccine or a placebo.

CDR3 bases: TGTGCCAGCAGTTACTCAGATGGAAACACCATATATTTT. The encoded protein is CASSYSDGNTIYF. The chain joins TRBV6-5 to TRBJ1-3; D unresolved. Germline CDR1 reads MNHEY; CDR2 reads SVGAGI. Trimming cost V 0 bases and J 3 bases, with 3 bases left between them. The CDR3 runs to 13 residues.

CDR3 sequence (DNA): TGTGCCTGGAGTGCCAGACTAGCGGGAGTATCAGATACGCAGTATTTT. Translation gives CAWSARLAGVSDTQYF. The gene calls are TRBV30 and TRBJ2-3, with 12 positions matching TRBD2. V trimming: 1 base; J trimming: 4 bases; junction bases outside the gene matches: 6. CDR3 length: 16 amino acids. Germline CDR1 is GTSNPN and CDR2 is SVGIG (reference sequence). Supplemented by reference TRBV30 and TRBJ2-3, the full variable domain reads SQTIHQWPATLVQPVGSPLSLECTVEGTSNPNLYWYRQAAGRGLQLLFYSVGIGQISSEVPQNLSASRPQDRQFILSSKKLLLSDSGFYLCAWSARLAGVSDTQYFGPGTRLTVL.

This chain links TRBV29-1 with TRBJ1-1, with 11 bases that match TRBD1. V lost 7 bases and J lost 9; bases outside the gene matches: 7. Germline V gene data show CDR1 as SQVTM and CDR2 as ANQGSEA. The CDR3 loop spans 12 amino acids. The CDR3 reads CSAGTGGQKAFF. CDR3 coding DNA: TGCAGCGCGGGGACAGGGGGACAGAAAGCTTTCTTT.

V and J are TRBV27 and TRBJ1-1, with D maybe TRBD1 (5 bases). Trimming pared 4 bases from V and 1 base from J, leaving 19 bases between. Germline CDR1 reads MNHEY; CDR2 reads SMNVEV (reference sequence). The CDR3 is made up of 17 amino acids. The CDR3 DNA reads TGTGCCAGCAGTTCCCCGTCCCGCCAGGGAAGGAACACTGAAGCTTTCTTT. Translating it yields CASSSPSRQGRNTEAFF.

This chain connects TRBV7-2 to TRBJ2-1; D possibly corresponds to TRBD1 (5 bases). The CDR3 has 13 amino acids. CDR1 and CDR2 (germline): SGHTA, FQGNSA. With 2 bases removed from V and 6 bases from J, the gap between germline ends came to 8 bases. CDR3 nucleotides: TGTGCCAGCAGCTTAAAGGGGTCCAATGAGCAGTTCTTC. The encoded protein is CASSLKGSNEQFF.

The chain links TRBV28 to TRBJ2-4, with D hard to call. Trimming removed 6 bases at V and 6 bases at J, with 6 bases between. In germline, CDR1 is MDHEN, CDR2 SYDVKM. The CDR3 has 11 residues. As DNA, the CDR3 is TGTGCCAGCAGCCGTGGAAACATTCAGTACTTC. This encodes CASSRGNIQYF.

J is TRBJ1-2 and V is TRBV29-1; 8 bases fit TRBD1. CDR3 length equals 13 residues. The V segment lost 0 bases and the J segment 8 bases; nucleotides outside the gene matches: 5. CDR1 and CDR2 (germline): SQVTM, ANQGSEA. CDR3 sequence reads: CSVEEQGASGYTF. In DNA, the CDR3 is TGCAGCGTTGAAGAGCAGGGGGCGAGCGGCTACACCTTC.

This rearrangement joins TRBV30 to TRBJ1-4, with no clear D. This CDR3 spans 12 amino acids. Germline lookup yields CDR1 GTSNPN and CDR2 SVGIG (reference sequence). V dropped 1 base and J dropped 5 bases, with 5 bases sitting between them. This chain's CDR3 is CAWSGRNEKLFF. For the CDR3, the DNA is TGTGCCTGGAGTGGCAGGAATGAAAAACTGTTTTTT.

This chain links TRBV9 with TRBJ1-2; a possible D gene is TRBD1 (6 bases). The ends were cut back, 5 bases at V and 4 bases at J, with 24 bases in the middle. This CDR3 comprises 17 residues. CDR1 and CDR2 from the germline V gene are SGDLS and YYNGEE. The CDR3 DNA follows: TGTGCCAGCAGTCCCCCCTCTGGCGGGGGCGGAAGCTATGGCTACACCTTC. Residues: CASSPPSGGGGSYGYTF.

This chain links TRBV14 with TRBJ2-1, with D tentatively TRBD2 (5 bases). Germline CDR1 is SGHDN and CDR2 is FVKESK. V lost 1 base and J 8 bases, leaving 12 bases between the germline ends. There are 14 residues in the CDR3. CDR3 sequence: CASSQAAGGDEQFF. In DNA form, the CDR3 reads TGTGCCAGCAGCCAAGCTGCGGGCGGCGATGAGCAGTTCTTC.

The J gene is TRBJ2-3, the V gene TRBV27, with 12 bases identical to TRBD2. Trimming cost V 5 bases and J 2 bases; bases outside gene matches: 11. From germline, CDR1 is MNHEY and CDR2 SMNVEV (reference sequence). The CDR3 totals 18 residues. This CDR3 is CASSPTPGLAGLTDTQYF. The DNA for the CDR3 is TGTGCCAGCAGTCCGACCCCGGGACTAGCGGGTCTCACAGATACGCAGTATTTT.

In this sample, this clone turned up once. The gene calls are TRBV24-1 and TRBJ2-5; 10 positions agree with TRBD2. Germline V gives CDR1 KGHDR, CDR2 SFDVKD. The trim removed 4 bases at V and 9 bases at J, leaving 4 bases unmatched. The CDR3 extends over 13 amino acids. CDR3 sequence: CATSEHGLAAQYF. As DNA, the CDR3 is TGTGCCACCAGTGAACATGGACTAGCGGCCCAGTACTTC.

The CDR3 sequence: CASSPATSNYGYTF. CDR3 sequence (DNA): TGTGCCAGCAGCCCCGCCACATCTAACTATGGCTACACCTTC. The chain recombines TRBV14 with TRBJ1-2; D remains ambiguous. Germline CDR1 and CDR2: SGHDN and FVKESK. CDR3 length equals 14 residues. The V and J ends lost 4 bases and 0 bases respectively, with 9 bases between them.

The sample holds one count of this clone. The chain combines TRBV28 with TRBJ2-2, with a weak D call TRBD1 (6 bases). V was cut by 6 bases and J by 6 bases, with 14 bases left in between. CDR1 MDHEN and CDR2 SYDVKM come from the germline V gene. CDR3 length: 14 residues. Here the CDR3 reads CASSTGTRAGELFF. In nucleotides, the CDR3 is TGTGCCAGCAGCACCGGGACACGGGCCGGGGAGCTGTTTTTT.

The rearrangement links TRBV4-1 to TRBJ2-7; D tentatively reads TRBD1 or TRBD2 (5 bases each). CDR3 length equals 15 residues. V lost 3 bases to trimming and J lost 3 bases, with 15 bases between them. The germline gives CDR1 MGHRA, CDR2 YSYEKL. CDR3 residues: CASSHPTRDGYEQYF. The CDR3 DNA follows: TGCGCCAGCAGCCACCCCACCCGGGACGGCTACGAGCAGTACTTC.

The rearrangement joins TRBV28 to TRBJ1-2; D unresolved. The CDR3 has 13 residues. The V gene's germline CDR1 is MDHEN and CDR2 SYDVKM. V gave up 7 bases and J gave up 2 bases, with 11 bases separating them. CDR3 region: CASIPTANYGYTF. CDR3 nucleotide sequence: TGTGCCAGCATCCCGACGGCCAACTATGGCTACACCTTC.

This clone was observed at least ten times. The J gene is TRBJ2-5, the V gene TRBV4-2, with D possibly matching TRBD2 (6 bases). Germline CDR1 is LGHNA and CDR2 is YNFKEQ. Trimming shortened V by 0 bases and J by 5 bases, and 13 bases separated the two germline ends. The CDR3 is 15 residues long. The CDR3: CASSQDVGGSETQYF. DNA for the CDR3: TGTGCCAGCAGCCAAGATGTCGGGGGATCCGAGACCCAGTACTTC.

The chain carries TRBV28 and TRBJ1-2; D gene uncertain. In germline, CDR1 is MDHEN, CDR2 SYDVKM. This CDR3 has 12 residues. The V gene lost 5 bases and the J gene lost 8 bases, with 12 bases spanning the gap. The CDR3 DNA is TGTGCCAGCAGTCAGCTTAAATCGGGCTACACCTTC. This encodes CASSQLKSGYTF.

The gene calls are TRBV2 and TRBJ2-3, with 11 nucleotides matching TRBD2. Trimming at V came to 6 bases and at J to 2 bases, leaving 10 bases not matched to a gene. The CDR3 has 17 amino acids. Germline CDR1 SNHLY, CDR2 FYNNEI. This CDR3 reads CASRPVAGGVNTDTQYF. The CDR3 coding sequence is TGTGCCAGCAGACCTGTAGCGGGGGGGGTTAACACAGATACGCAGTATTTT.

The chain links TRBV28 to TRBJ2-1; D remains ambiguous. V gave up 6 bases and J gave up 2 bases, with 17 bases separating them. Germline-derived CDR1 and CDR2 are MDHEN and SYDVKM. CDR3 length equals 16 residues. The CDR3 loop reads CASRGVSPSPYNEQFF. CDR3 nucleotide sequence: TGTGCCAGCAGAGGTGTGAGTCCGTCCCCCTACAATGAGCAGTTCTTC.

The chain employs TRBV6-5 and TRBJ1-5; 9 bases agree with TRBD1. V lost 11 bases, J lost 4 bases, and 9 bases stayed unmatched. Germline lookup yields CDR1 MNHEY and CDR2 SVGAGI. This CDR3 spans 14 amino acids. The CDR3 sequence: CAGRDREGNQPQHF. The CDR3, as DNA: TGTGCCGGCCGGGACAGGGAAGGGAATCAGCCCCAGCATTTT.

The sample holds one count of this clone. The rearrangement uses TRBV11-2 and TRBJ2-7; D is undetermined. Trimming stripped 4 bases from V and 0 bases from J, with 13 bases between. CDR1 is SGHAT and CDR2 is FQNNGV in the germline V gene. The CDR3 spans 15 residues. The CDR3 DNA follows: TGTGCCAGCAGCTCGACTCTCGCTAGCTCCTACGAGCAGTACTTC. This encodes CASSSTLASSYEQYF.

The chain recombines TRBV4-1 with TRBJ2-7; TRBD2 aligns across 8 bases. Germline CDR1 is MGHRA and CDR2 is YSYEKL. There are 14 residues in the CDR3. Trimming cost V 7 bases and J 0 bases; bases outside gene matches: 5. This chain's CDR3 is CASKQLAVSYEQYF. The CDR3 DNA reads TGCGCCAGCAAACAACTAGCGGTCTCCTACGAGCAGTACTTC.

The chain is built from TRBV6-1 and TRBJ1-2; unclear D gene. This CDR3 has 13 amino acids. Trimming left V 0 bases short and J 6 bases short, with 8 bases between. The germline CDR1 and CDR2 sequences are MNHNS and SASEGT. The CDR3 sequence is CASSEAGRDGYTF. The CDR3 bases are TGTGCCAGCAGTGAAGCGGGGAGGGATGGCTACACCTTC.

The chain has TRBV16 and TRBJ2-7; 7 nucleotides align to TRBD1. The junction had 2 bases not matched to a gene; V was cut back by 0 bases and J by 0 bases. The CDR3 sequence is 15 residues long. Germline CDR1 and CDR2: KGHSY and FQNENV. CDR3 sequence: CASSQSGTVSYEQYF. The CDR3 DNA sequence: TGTGCCAGCAGCCAATCAGGGACAGTCTCCTACGAGCAGTACTTC.

The chain carries TRBV7-2 and TRBJ2-7; 7 nucleotides agree with TRBD2. The CDR3 sequence is 14 residues long. Germline CDR1 and CDR2: SGHTA and FQGNSA. Trimming removed 1 base from V and 4 bases from J; junction bases left unmatched: 4. The CDR3, as DNA: TGTGCCAGCAGCTTAGGTCTGGGACTATACGAGCAGTACTTC. Its translation: CASSLGLGLYEQYF.

The genes are TRBV5-1 and TRBJ1-1, with TRBD1 identical over 9 bases. The CDR3 runs 17 residues. The J segment lost 1 base and the V segment lost 0 bases, leaving 7 bases of the junction unmatched. Germline lookup yields CDR1 SGHRS and CDR2 YFSETQ. The CDR3 is CASSLVPGQGPNTEAFF. CDR3 nucleotide sequence: TGCGCCAGCAGCTTGGTCCCGGGACAGGGACCGAACACTGAAGCTTTCTTT. Supplemented by reference TRBV5-1 and TRBJ1-1, the full variable domain reads KAGVTQTPRYLIKTRGQQVTLSCSPISGHRSVSWYQQTPGQGLQFLFEYFSETQRNKGNFPGRFSGRQFSNSRSEMNVSTLELGDSALYLCASSLVPGQGPNTEAFFGQGTRLTVV.

V and J are TRBV11-2 and TRBJ2-1; 11 nucleotides match TRBD2. The V gene's germline CDR1 is SGHAT and CDR2 FQNNGV. The CDR3 has 14 amino acids. The ends lost 5 bases at V and 6 bases at J; junction bases unmatched: 3. The CDR3: CASSRLAGRNEQFF. DNA of the CDR3: TGTGCCAGCAGCCGACTAGCGGGGCGCAATGAGCAGTTCTTC.

The J gene is TRBJ2-7, the V gene TRBV6-2 or TRBV6-3, with 15 bases aligning to TRBD2. The CDR3 contains 18 residues. In germline, CDR1 is MNHEY, CDR2 SVGEGT. J lost 6 bases, V lost 2 bases, and 11 bases had no gene match. The CDR3 spells CASSYPGLAGGLWIEQYF. CDR3 in DNA: TGTGCCAGCAGTTACCCCGGACTAGCGGGAGGGCTGTGGATCGAGCAGTACTTC.